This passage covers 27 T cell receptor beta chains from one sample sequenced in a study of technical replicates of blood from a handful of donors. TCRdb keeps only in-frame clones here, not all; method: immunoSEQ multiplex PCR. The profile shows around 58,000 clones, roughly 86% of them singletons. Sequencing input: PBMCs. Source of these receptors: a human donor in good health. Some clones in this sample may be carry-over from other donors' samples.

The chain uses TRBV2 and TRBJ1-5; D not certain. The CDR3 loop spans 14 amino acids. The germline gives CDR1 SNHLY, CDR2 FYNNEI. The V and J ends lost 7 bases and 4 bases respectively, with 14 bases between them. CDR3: CASTETGKNQPQHF. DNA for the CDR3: TGTGCCAGCACCGAGACGGGGAAAAATCAGCCCCAGCATTTT.

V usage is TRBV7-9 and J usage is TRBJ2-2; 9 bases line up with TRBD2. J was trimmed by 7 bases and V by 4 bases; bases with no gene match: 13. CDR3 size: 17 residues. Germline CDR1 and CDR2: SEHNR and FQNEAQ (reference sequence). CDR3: CASSWSLSGRDYGELFF. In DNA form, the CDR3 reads TGTGCCAGCAGCTGGAGCCTTAGCGGGAGAGACTACGGGGAGCTGTTTTTT.

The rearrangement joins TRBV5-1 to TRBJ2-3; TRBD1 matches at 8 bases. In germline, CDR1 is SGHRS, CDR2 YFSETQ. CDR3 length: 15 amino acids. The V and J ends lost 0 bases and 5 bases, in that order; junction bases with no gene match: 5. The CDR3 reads CASSLGTGRRDTQYF. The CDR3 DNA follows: TGCGCCAGCAGCTTGGGGACAGGGAGGAGAGATACGCAGTATTTT.

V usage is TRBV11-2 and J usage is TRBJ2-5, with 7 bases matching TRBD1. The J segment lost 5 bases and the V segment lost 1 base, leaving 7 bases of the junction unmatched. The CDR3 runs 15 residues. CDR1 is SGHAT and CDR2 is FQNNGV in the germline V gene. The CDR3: CASSLGRGPRETQYF. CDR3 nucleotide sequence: TGTGCCAGCAGCTTAGGAAGGGGGCCGCGGGAGACCCAGTACTTC.

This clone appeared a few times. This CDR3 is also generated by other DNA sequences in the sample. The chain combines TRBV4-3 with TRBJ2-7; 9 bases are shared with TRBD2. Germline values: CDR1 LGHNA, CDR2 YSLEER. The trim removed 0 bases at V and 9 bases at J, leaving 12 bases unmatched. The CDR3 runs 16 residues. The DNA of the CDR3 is TGCGCCAGCAGCCAAGATCTCCCGGGACTAGCTCTTGGGCAGTACTTC. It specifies CASSQDLPGLALGQYF.

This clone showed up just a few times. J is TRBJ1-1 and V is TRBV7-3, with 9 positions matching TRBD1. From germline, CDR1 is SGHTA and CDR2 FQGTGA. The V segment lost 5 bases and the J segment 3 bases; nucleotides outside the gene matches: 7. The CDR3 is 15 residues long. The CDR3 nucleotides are TGTGCCAGCAGCCCGCAGGGACAGGGTGACACTGAAGCTTTCTTT. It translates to CASSPQGQGDTEAFF.

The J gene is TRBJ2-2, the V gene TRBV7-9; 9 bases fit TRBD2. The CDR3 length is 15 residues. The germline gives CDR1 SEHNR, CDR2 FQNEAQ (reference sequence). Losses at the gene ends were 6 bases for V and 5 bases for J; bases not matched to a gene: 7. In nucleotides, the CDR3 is TGTGCCAGCAGGGAGGGACTAGCCGAGACCGGGGAGCTGTTTTTT. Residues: CASREGLAETGELFF.

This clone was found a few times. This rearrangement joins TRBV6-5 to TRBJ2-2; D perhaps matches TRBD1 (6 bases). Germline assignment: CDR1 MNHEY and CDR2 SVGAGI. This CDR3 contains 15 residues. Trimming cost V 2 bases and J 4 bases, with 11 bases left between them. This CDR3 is CASSYSRGTTGELFF. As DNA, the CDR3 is TGTGCCAGCAGTTACAGTAGGGGGACCACCGGGGAGCTGTTTTTT.

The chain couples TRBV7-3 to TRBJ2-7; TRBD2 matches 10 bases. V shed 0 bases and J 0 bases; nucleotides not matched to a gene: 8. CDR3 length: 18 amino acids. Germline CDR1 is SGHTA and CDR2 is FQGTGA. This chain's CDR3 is CASSLTRASGSTSYEQYF. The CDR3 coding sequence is TGTGCCAGCAGCTTAACGAGGGCTAGCGGGAGCACCTCCTACGAGCAGTACTTC.

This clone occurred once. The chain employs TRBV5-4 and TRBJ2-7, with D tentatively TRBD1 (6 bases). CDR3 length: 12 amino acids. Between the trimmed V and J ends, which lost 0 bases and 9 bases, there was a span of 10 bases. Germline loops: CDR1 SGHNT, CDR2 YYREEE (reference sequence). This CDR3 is CASSLVQGRQYF. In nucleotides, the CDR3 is TGTGCCAGCAGCTTGGTACAGGGAAGGCAGTACTTC.

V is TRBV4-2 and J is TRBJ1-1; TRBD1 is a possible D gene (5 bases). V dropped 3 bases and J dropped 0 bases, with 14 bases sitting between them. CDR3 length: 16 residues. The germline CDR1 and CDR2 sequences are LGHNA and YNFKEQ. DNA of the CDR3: TGTGCCAGCAGCCATGAAGCAGGCAGGGTGAACACTGAAGCTTTCTTT. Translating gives CASSHEAGRVNTEAFF.

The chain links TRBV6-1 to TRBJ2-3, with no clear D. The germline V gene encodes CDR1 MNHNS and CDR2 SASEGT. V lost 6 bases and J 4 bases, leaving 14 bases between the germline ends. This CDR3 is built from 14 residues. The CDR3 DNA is TGTGCCAGCAGCGACTGGATGGCGGCAGATACGCAGTATTTT. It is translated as CASSDWMAADTQYF.

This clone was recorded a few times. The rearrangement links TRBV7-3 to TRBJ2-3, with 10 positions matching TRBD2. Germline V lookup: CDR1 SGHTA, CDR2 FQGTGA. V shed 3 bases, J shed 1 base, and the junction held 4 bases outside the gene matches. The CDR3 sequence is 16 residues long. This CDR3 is CASSFHLAGGTDTQYF. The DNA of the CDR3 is TGTGCCAGCAGCTTCCATCTAGCGGGGGGCACAGATACGCAGTATTTT.

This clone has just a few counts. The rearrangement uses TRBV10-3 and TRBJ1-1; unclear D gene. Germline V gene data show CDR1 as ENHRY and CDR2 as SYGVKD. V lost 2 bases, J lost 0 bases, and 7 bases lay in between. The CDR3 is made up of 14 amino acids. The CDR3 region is CAISEEWLNTEAFF. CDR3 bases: TGTGCCATCAGTGAGGAGTGGTTGAACACTGAAGCTTTCTTT.

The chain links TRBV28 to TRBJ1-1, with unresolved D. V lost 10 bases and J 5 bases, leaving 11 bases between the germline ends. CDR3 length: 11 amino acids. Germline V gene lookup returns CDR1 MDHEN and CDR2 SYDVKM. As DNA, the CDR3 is TGTGCCACAATCCGGACTACTGAAGCTTTCTTT. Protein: CATIRTTEAFF.

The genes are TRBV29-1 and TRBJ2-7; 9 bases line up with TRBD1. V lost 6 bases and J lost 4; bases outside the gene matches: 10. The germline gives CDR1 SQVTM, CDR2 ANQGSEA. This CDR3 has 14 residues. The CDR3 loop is CSVTGGGILYEQYF. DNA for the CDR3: TGCAGCGTGACAGGGGGGGGTATTCTTTACGAGCAGTACTTC.

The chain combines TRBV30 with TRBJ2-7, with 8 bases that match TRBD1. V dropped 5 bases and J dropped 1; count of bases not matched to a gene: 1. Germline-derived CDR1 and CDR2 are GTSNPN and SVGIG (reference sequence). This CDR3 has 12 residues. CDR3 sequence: CAWGQGSYEQYF. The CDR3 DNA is TGTGCCTGGGGACAGGGATCCTACGAGCAGTACTTC.

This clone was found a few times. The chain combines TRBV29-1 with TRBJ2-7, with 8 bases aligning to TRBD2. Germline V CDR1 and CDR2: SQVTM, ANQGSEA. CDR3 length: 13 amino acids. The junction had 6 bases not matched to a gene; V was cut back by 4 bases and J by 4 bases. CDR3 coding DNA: TGCAGCGTTGCCGGGGGGGCCCTATACGAGCAGTACTTC. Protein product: CSVAGGALYEQYF.

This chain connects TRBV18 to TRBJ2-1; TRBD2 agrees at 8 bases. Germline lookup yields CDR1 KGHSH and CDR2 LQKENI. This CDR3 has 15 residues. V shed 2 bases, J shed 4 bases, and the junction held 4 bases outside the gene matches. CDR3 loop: CASSPSGGYYNEQFF. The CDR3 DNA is TGTGCCAGCTCACCATCGGGGGGGTATTACAATGAGCAGTTCTTC.

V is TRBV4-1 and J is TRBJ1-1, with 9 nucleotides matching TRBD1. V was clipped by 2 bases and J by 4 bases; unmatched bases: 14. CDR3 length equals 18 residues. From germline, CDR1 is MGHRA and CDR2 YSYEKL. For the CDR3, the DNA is TGCGCCAGCAGCCAACGGACCGGGACAGGGTCGAGAGGCACTGAAGCTTTCTTT. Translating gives CASSQRTGTGSRGTEAFF.

CDR3: CASSPRTGSSYNEQFF. The CDR3 bases are TGTGCCAGCAGCCCGAGGACAGGGAGCTCCTACAATGAGCAGTTCTTC. The chain links TRBV7-9 to TRBJ2-1; 8 nucleotides align to TRBD1. The CDR3 runs to 16 residues. Germline-derived CDR1 and CDR2 are SEHNR and FQNEAQ (reference sequence). With V trimmed by 5 bases and J by 0 bases, 6 bases remained unmatched.

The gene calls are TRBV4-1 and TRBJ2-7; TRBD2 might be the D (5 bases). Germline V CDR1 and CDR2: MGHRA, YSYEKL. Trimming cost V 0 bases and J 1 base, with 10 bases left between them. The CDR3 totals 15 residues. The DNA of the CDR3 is TGCGCCAGCAGCCAAGACTCGGGGTTGTCCTACGAGCAGTACTTC. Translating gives CASSQDSGLSYEQYF.

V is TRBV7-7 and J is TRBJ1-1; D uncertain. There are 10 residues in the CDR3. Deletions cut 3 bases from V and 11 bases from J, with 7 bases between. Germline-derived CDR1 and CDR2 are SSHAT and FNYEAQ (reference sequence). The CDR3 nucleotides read TGTGCCAGCAGCTTTCTGCGTGCTTTCTTT. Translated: CASSFLRAFF.

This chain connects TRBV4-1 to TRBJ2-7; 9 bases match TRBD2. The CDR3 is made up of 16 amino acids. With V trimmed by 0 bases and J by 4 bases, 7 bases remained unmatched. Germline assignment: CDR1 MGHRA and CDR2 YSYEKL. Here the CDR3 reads CASSQDILAGWYEQYF. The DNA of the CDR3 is TGCGCCAGCAGCCAAGACATCCTAGCGGGATGGTACGAGCAGTACTTC.

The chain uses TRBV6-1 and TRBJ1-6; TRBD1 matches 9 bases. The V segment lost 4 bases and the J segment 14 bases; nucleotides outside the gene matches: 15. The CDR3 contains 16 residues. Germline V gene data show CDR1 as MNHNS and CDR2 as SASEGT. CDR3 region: CASSVSPRDRALTLHF. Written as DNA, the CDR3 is TGTGCCAGCAGTGTATCGCCCCGGGACAGGGCTTTAACCCTCCACTTT.

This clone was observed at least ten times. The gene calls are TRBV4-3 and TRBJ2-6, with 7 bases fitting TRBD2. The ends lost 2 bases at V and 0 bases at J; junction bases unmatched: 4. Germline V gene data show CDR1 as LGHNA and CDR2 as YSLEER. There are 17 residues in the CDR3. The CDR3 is CASSQPSSGSGANVLTF. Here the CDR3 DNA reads TGCGCCAGCAGCCAACCTTCTAGCGGCTCTGGGGCCAACGTCCTGACTTTC.

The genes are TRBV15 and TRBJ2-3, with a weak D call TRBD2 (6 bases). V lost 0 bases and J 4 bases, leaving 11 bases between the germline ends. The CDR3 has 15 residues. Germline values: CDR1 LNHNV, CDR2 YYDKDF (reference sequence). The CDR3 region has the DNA TGTGCCACCAGCAGAGAGAAGGAGGGCGCAGATACGCAGTATTTT. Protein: CATSREKEGADTQYF. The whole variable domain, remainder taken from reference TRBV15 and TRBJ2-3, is DAMVIQNPRYQVTQFGKPVTLSCSQTLNHNVMYWYQQKSSQAPKLLFHYYDKDFNNEADTPDNFQSRRPNTSFCFLDIRSPGLGDTAMYLCATSREKEGADTQYFGPGTRLTVL.